A selection of T cell receptor beta chains follows, all from one sample in a study of T cell changes during pregnancy in multiple sclerosis. Using immunoSEQ multiplex PCR, the repertoire was profiled, and TCRdb retains in-frame clones only, with some absent. The sample contains about 84,000 clones, around 94% of which appear only once. The specimen comprised peripheral blood, sampled in the second trimester of pregnancy. The receptors originated from a female donor in good health, enrolled as a control in a pregnancy study. Each CDR3 is given without its conserved first and last residue. D genes are given only for firm matches. Only some rows state a clone size, as once, few, many or a class for expanded clones.

v_call clone_size cdr3_length d_call cdr3_aa
TRBV18 NA 16 NA ASSPLIGNLQSTDTQY
TRBV7-9 NA 14 TRBD1 ASSSTGGQGTYEQY
TRBV6-5 NA 9 NA ASSGSYGYT
TRBV29-1 NA 14 TRBD2 SVEDWGSGGWYEQF
TRBV7-2 NA 14 TRBD2 ASSLVGGSSHNEQF
TRBV5-1 NA 11 TRBD1 ASSDREIGKAF
TRBV21-1 NA 13 NA ASSLRTGSGNTIY
TRBV27 few 10 NA ASMRGNTEAF
TRBV6-1 NA 11 TRBD1 ASNLDRDTEAF
TRBV15 NA 12 NA ATSGGGVRIEQY
TRBV30 NA 14 NA AWSGGAENLNTEAF
TRBV4-1 NA 13 TRBD2 ASSQALAGRHEQY
TRBV6-1 once 13 NA ASSEWTGESYEQY
TRBV7-9 NA 12 NA ASSLVRDRETQY
TRBV28 NA 10 NA ASSFAPMRQY
TRBV5-1 NA 11 NA ASSLGQANEQY
TRBV7-2 NA 13 TRBD1 ASSLTGGARDEQY
TRBV7-8 NA 11 NA ASSLGQVNEQF
TRBV27 NA 12 NA ASSSQLGPYEQY
TRBV19 once 11 NA ASSIDGALGYT
TRBV28 NA 10 TRBD2 ASTRGVYEQY
TRBV28 NA 14 TRBD2 ASSSGGLATYNEQF
TRBV5-8 once 12 NA ASSPRVFGNEQF
TRBV7-9 NA 13 TRBD2 ASSSTLAGGSEQF
TRBV28 NA 14 NA ASSLLFGTGANVLT
TRBV27 NA 13 NA ASSLYYGLRNEQF
TRBV11-2 NA 15 TRBD2 ASSANIAGGGYHEQF
TRBV14 NA 14 NA ASSYLQGSTGNTIY
TRBV21-1 NA 16 NA ASSKVGITSGPDNEQF
TRBV4-1 NA 12 TRBD2 ASSRLAGGHEQY
TRBV2 NA 11 NA ASGRESTDTQY